The clone carrying this TCR beta chain was seen just once. Antigen specificity is unknown. This entry belongs to a study of shared clonotypes between healthy human individuals. For the study at large: A few men and a couple of women, aged 18 to 49, were donors.

The V gene's germline CDR1 is SQVTM and CDR2 ANQGSEA. Trimming removed 6 bases at V and 3 bases at J, with 15 bases between. The CDR3 contains 13 residues. Notes on the study in general: In a handful of donors, around 5.5% of naive CD4 clonotypes appeared in common. Non-shared clonotypes had lower generation probabilities than clonotypes shared by all four sorted-subset donors. The authors sampled blood alone, and tissue repertoires likely differ.

Produced via immunoSEQ multiplex PCR; TCRdb's table is partial and in-frame only. The data contain more than 1,200,000 clones, roughly 98.5% of them singletons. The sample was naive CD4+ T cells sorted from blood. Documented subset: CD45RA+ positively selected. The chain has TRBV29-1 and TRBJ2-7; D is ambiguous. The TCR originated in a man between 25 and 39 years old in good health. CDR3 loop: CSVKGRFGYEQYF. CDR3 in DNA: TGCAGCGTGAAAGGCAGGTTTGGCTACGAGCAGTACTTC.